A single sample is the source of the 24 T cell receptor beta chains below, sequenced in a study of T cell repertoires in cytomegalovirus infection. These receptors lack a known antigen. TCRdb re-called the reads with MiXCR, one entry per CDR3 protein. This table has 200,000 or so distinct CDR3 sequences, 35% to 40% appearing once. The starting material was CD8+ T cells from cultured PBMCs, obtained from culture after CMV antigen stimulation. The source is a human donor in good health (CMV status not recorded). Some clones in this sample may be carry-over from other donors' samples.

This clonotype was observed a few times. The chain recombines TRBV7-3 with TRBJ1-2; a possible D gene is TRBD1 (6 bases). CDR1 SGHTA and CDR2 FQGTGA come from the germline V gene. The CDR3 contains 17 residues. Trimming shortened V by 5 bases and J by 2 bases, and 21 bases separated the two germline ends. The CDR3 DNA is TGTGCCAGCAGCCCACTTGGCTCCCCGGGGGCCAACTATGGCTACACCTTC. Translating it yields CASSPLGSPGANYGYTF.

This clonotype was observed a handful of times. The gene calls are TRBV12-3 or TRBV12-4 and TRBJ2-2; possibly TRBD2 for D (5 bases). The CDR3 sequence is 14 residues long. Trimming took 3 bases from V and 1 from J, leaving 6 bases between them. For the CDR3, the DNA is TGTGCCAGCAGTTTTGAGGGGAACACCGGGGAGCTGTTTTTT. Its protein product is CASSFEGNTGELFF.

This clonotype was seen a single time. One junction end disagrees with the germline gene, perhaps due to a read error. This chain uses TRBV9 with TRBJ2-2; tentatively, D is TRBD2 (5 bases). The CDR3 is made up of 14 amino acids. Germline V gene lookup returns CDR1 SGDLS and CDR2 YYNGEE. CDR3 in DNA: TGTGCCAGCAGCTCAAACATCAACACCGGGGAGCTGTCTTTT. Its protein product is CASSSNINTGELSF.

This clonotype showed up just a few times. The genes are TRBV19 and TRBJ1-1; D is uncertain. The length of the CDR3 is 14 residues. Trimming stripped 4 bases from V and 2 bases from J, with 11 bases between. Germline-derived CDR1 and CDR2 are LNHDA and SQIVND (reference sequence). CDR3 sequence: CASSTSLSNTEAFF. The CDR3 bases are TGTGCCAGTAGTACCAGTTTAAGCAACACTGAAGCTTTCTTT.

V usage is TRBV6-5 and J usage is TRBJ2-2; D not certain. Trimming took off 5 bases at V and 9 bases at J, with 7 bases between the two ends. The CDR3 loop spans 11 amino acids. Germline V gives CDR1 MNHEY, CDR2 SVGAGI. CDR3 protein: CASSVRRELFF. The DNA of the CDR3 is TGTGCCAGCAGTGTTCGCAGGGAGCTGTTTTTT.

The chain uses TRBV7-9 and TRBJ1-6, with TRBD1 matching 7 bases. The J segment lost 1 base and the V segment lost 5 bases, leaving 5 bases of the junction unmatched. The CDR3 runs 16 residues. CDR1 is SEHNR and CDR2 is FQNEAQ in the germline V gene (reference sequence). Written as DNA, the CDR3 is TGTGCCAGCAGCCTTGACAGGGTTTCCTATAATTCACCCCTCCACTTT. Its translation is CASSLDRVSYNSPLHF.

The V call is TRBV19, the J call TRBJ2-6, with 9 bases that match TRBD2. Trimming took 3 bases from V and 0 from J; bases not matched to a gene: 3. The CDR3 is 17 amino acids. Germline CDR1 reads LNHDA; CDR2 reads SQIVND (reference sequence). As DNA, the CDR3 is TGTGCCAGTAGTATTCTAGCGGGATACTCTGGGGCCAACGTCCTGACTTTC. This codes for CASSILAGYSGANVLTF.

The CDR3 is CSARDPTGGPLYPNTQYF. The CDR3 DNA is TGCAGTGCTAGAGATCCTACAGGCGGGCCCCTTTACCCCAATACGCAGTATTTT. This chain links TRBV20-1 with TRBJ2-3; D might be TRBD1 or TRBD2, each matching 5 bases. Trimming cost V 0 bases and J 7 bases, with 26 bases left between them. The CDR3 is 18 residues long. Looked up from germline, CDR1 is DFQATT and CDR2 is SNEGSKA (reference sequence).

V usage is TRBV28 and J usage is TRBJ1-2; no reliable D call. Germline lookup yields CDR1 MDHEN and CDR2 SYDVKM. CDR3 length: 13 residues. Trimming stripped 6 bases from V and 0 bases from J, with 8 bases between. CDR3 coding DNA: TGTGCCAGCAGCTCTATAGCTAACTATGGCTACACCTTC. Its translation: CASSSIANYGYTF.

The chain couples TRBV24-1 to TRBJ2-5, with no clear D. The CDR3 has 13 residues. V was shortened by 5 bases and J by 3 bases, with 9 bases between the two germline ends. Germline V gene data show CDR1 as KGHDR and CDR2 as SFDVKD. The CDR3, as DNA: TGTGCCACCAGTGTAAGCACAGAAGAGACCCAGTACTTC. As protein: CATSVSTEETQYF.

The chain links TRBV7-9 to TRBJ1-4, with D uncertain. Trimming removed 5 bases at V and 0 bases at J, with 4 bases between. CDR3 length equals 13 residues. Germline loops: CDR1 SEHNR, CDR2 FQNEAQ (reference sequence). This CDR3 is CASSPATNEKLFF. The CDR3 nucleotides read TGTGCCAGCAGCCCGGCAACTAATGAAAAACTGTTTTTT.

The CDR3 here is CASSQDNPPSYNEQFF. The CDR3 DNA reads TGTGCCAGCAGCCAAGATAACCCTCCCTCCTACAATGAGCAGTTCTTC. The J gene is TRBJ2-1, the V gene TRBV3-1; D is uncertain. V was clipped by 0 bases and J by 0 bases, with 9 bases between them. This CDR3 has 16 amino acids. Germline lookup yields CDR1 LGHDT and CDR2 YNNKEL (reference sequence).

This clonotype was seen a few times. The genes are TRBV28 and TRBJ2-6; TRBD1 matches at 9 bases. The junction had 9 bases not matched to a gene; V was cut back by 3 bases and J by 0 bases. This CDR3 comprises 19 residues. Looked up from germline, CDR1 is MDHEN and CDR2 is SYDVKM. DNA of the CDR3: TGTGCCAGCAGTTTTGTTGGGGGGACAGGGTACTCTGGGGCCAACGTCCTGACTTTC. This codes for CASSFVGGTGYSGANVLTF.

J is TRBJ1-1 and V is TRBV6-6, with D perhaps TRBD1 (5 bases). From germline, CDR1 is MNHNY and CDR2 SVGAGI (reference sequence). V gave up 1 base and J gave up 4 bases, with 7 bases separating them. The CDR3 spans 13 residues. The CDR3 protein is CASSYWGGTEAFF. As DNA, the CDR3 is TGTGCCAGCAGTTACTGGGGGGGCACTGAAGCTTTCTTT.

This clonotype was counted between two and nine times. The chain uses TRBV7-8 and TRBJ2-1; 7 bases fit TRBD2. Germline V gives CDR1 SGHVS, CDR2 FQNEAQ. This CDR3 has 17 amino acids. The ends lost 1 base at V and 3 bases at J; junction bases unmatched: 9. CDR3 bases: TGTGCCAGCAGCTTAGGTCGGCTAGCGGTACTCTACAATGAGCAGTTCTTC. It codes for CASSLGRLAVLYNEQFF.

The genes are TRBV15 and TRBJ1-5; D is unresolved. CDR3 length: 16 residues. Germline V gene lookup returns CDR1 LNHNV and CDR2 YYDKDF (reference sequence). Trimming shortened V by 2 bases and J by 7 bases, and 18 bases separated the two germline ends. The CDR3, as DNA: TGTGCCACCAGCAGACGTACGGTGACGGGTGGGCAGCCCCAGCATTTT. Protein: CATSRRTVTGGQPQHF.

The rearrangement links TRBV19 to TRBJ2-1; no reliable D call. CDR1 LNHDA and CDR2 SQIVND come from the germline V gene (reference sequence). The CDR3 is 14 residues long. Trimming took off 9 bases at V and 6 bases at J, with 18 bases between the two ends. The CDR3 coding sequence is TGTGCCAGCGCGGAAAATGAGGCAGGCAATGAGCAGTTCTTC. It specifies CASAENEAGNEQFF.

A few counts support this clonotype. The CDR3 region is CASSEAGRGGPTDTQYF. DNA for the CDR3: TGTGCCAGCAGTGAAGCGGGGCGGGGGGGCCCTACAGATACGCAGTATTTT. The chain carries TRBV6-1 and TRBJ2-3, with TRBD2 identical over 9 bases. This CDR3 spans 17 amino acids. From germline, CDR1 is MNHNS and CDR2 SASEGT. V dropped 0 bases and J dropped 3; count of bases not matched to a gene: 7.

This clonotype occurred once. The J gene is TRBJ1-1, the V gene TRBV20-1; 8 nucleotides match TRBD1. This CDR3 contains 14 residues. Germline V gives CDR1 DFQATT, CDR2 SNEGSKA (reference sequence). The V and J ends lost 1 base and 4 bases, in that order; junction bases with no gene match: 5. The CDR3 loop reads CSARGPQGGTEAFF. In nucleotides, the CDR3 is TGCAGTGCTAGAGGTCCACAGGGGGGCACTGAAGCTTTCTTT.

V gene TRBV10-3 combines with J gene TRBJ2-7; either TRBD1 or TRBD2 may supply D (6 bases each). Germline CDR1 ENHRY, CDR2 SYGVKD. The CDR3 length is 13 residues. With 0 bases removed from V and 6 bases from J, the gap between germline ends came to 9 bases. The CDR3 sequence is CAISESQGGEQYF. CDR3 DNA sequence: TGTGCCATCAGTGAGTCACAGGGAGGCGAGCAGTACTTC.

V and J are TRBV2 and TRBJ2-7, with TRBD2 matching over 11 bases. J gave up 2 bases and V 4 bases, and 1 base lay outside the gene matches. This CDR3 is 14 amino acids long. The V gene's germline CDR1 is SNHLY and CDR2 FYNNEI. The CDR3 DNA reads TGTGCCAGCAGTGTTAGCGGGAGGGCCTACGAGCAGTACTTC. It yields the protein CASSVSGRAYEQYF.

The table lists this clonotype with a few counts. The chain uses TRBV6-5 and TRBJ1-2, with D possibly matching TRBD1 (6 bases). The CDR3 has 13 residues. The V gene lost 2 bases and the J gene lost 8 bases, with 12 bases spanning the gap. Germline CDR1 MNHEY, CDR2 SVGAGI. The DNA of the CDR3 is TGTGCCAGCAGTTACGGGGCAGGGGAAGGCTACACCTTC. This sequence encodes CASSYGAGEGYTF.

This clonotype was found once. DNA for the CDR3: TGCGCCAGCAGCCAAGCTGGGACAGGGGAAGAGACCCAGTACTTC. Residues: CASSQAGTGEETQYF. The chain recombines TRBV4-1 with TRBJ2-5; 10 bases map to TRBD1. Germline V gene data show CDR1 as MGHRA and CDR2 as YSYEKL. V shed 1 base, J shed 3 bases, and the junction held 2 bases outside the gene matches. The CDR3 totals 15 residues.

The chain couples TRBV7-2 to TRBJ2-1; 7 bases align to TRBD2. J gave up 2 bases and V 3 bases, and 4 bases lay outside the gene matches. The germline V gene has CDR1 SGHTA and CDR2 FQGNSA. The CDR3 totals 15 residues. CDR3 in amino acids: CASSFSGSTYNEQFF. CDR3 DNA: TGTGCCAGCAGCTTTAGCGGGTCCACCTACAATGAGCAGTTCTTC.